A single sample is the source of the 21 T cell receptor beta chains below, sequenced in a study of blood T cell repertoires in COVID-19. Data came from immunoSEQ multiplex PCR; TCRdb stores just in-frame clones and leaves some out. The data contain a few hundred thousand clones, 85% of them singletons. The source material was PBMCs or T cells enriched from blood (not recorded which). The receptors were sampled from a man in his forties or fifties who had recovered from COVID-19.

This chain joins TRBV29-1 and TRBJ1-2, with TRBD1 matching 9 bases. Trimming removed 8 bases from V and 7 bases from J; junction bases left unmatched: 11. Germline V gene data show CDR1 as SQVTM and CDR2 as ANQGSEA. The CDR3 loop spans 13 amino acids. CDR3 sequence (DNA): TGCAGCACCGAAGGGACAGGGACGGCTGGCTACACCTTC. Its protein product is CSTEGTGTAGYTF.

The V gene is TRBV19, the J gene TRBJ1-2, with 8 positions matching TRBD1. Trimming removed 4 bases from V and 1 base from J; junction bases left unmatched: 5. CDR1 and CDR2 (germline): LNHDA, SQIVND (reference sequence). The CDR3 consists of 15 residues. For the CDR3, the DNA is TGTGCCAGTAGTAAAGGGGACAGGATTAACTATGGCTACACCTTC. It yields the protein CASSKGDRINYGYTF.

This chain joins TRBV6-1 and TRBJ2-1; tentative D call: TRBD2 (8 bases). Trimming shortened V by 1 base and J by 15 bases, and 16 bases separated the two germline ends. The CDR3 extends over 13 amino acids. Per the germline V gene, CDR1 is MNHNS and CDR2 is SASEGT. CDR3 sequence: CASSEEGTRQGFF. The CDR3 DNA reads as TGTGCCAGCAGTGAAGAAGGGACTAGACAGGGGTTCTTC.

The rearrangement joins TRBV9 to TRBJ2-7; a possible D gene is TRBD2 (6 bases). Germline V gene sequence: CDR1 SGDLS, CDR2 YYNGEE. Trimming took 4 bases from V and 3 from J, leaving 17 bases between them. The CDR3 is 15 residues long. The CDR3 region has the DNA TGTGCCAGCAGCCCCTCCGGGAGCCACCTCTACGAGCAGTACTTC. The encoded protein is CASSPSGSHLYEQYF.

The V and J genes are TRBV9 and TRBJ2-2; 16 bases align to TRBD2. J lost 5 bases, V lost 3 bases, and 4 bases had no gene match. Looked up from germline, CDR1 is SGDLS and CDR2 is YYNGEE. The length of the CDR3 is 17 residues. The CDR3 nucleotides are TGTGCCAGCAGCGAGGGACTAGCGGGAGGGTTTACCGGGGAGCTGTTTTTT. It specifies CASSEGLAGGFTGELFF.

The chain carries TRBV9 and TRBJ2-1; 8 bases agree with TRBD2. J gave up 9 bases and V 3 bases, and 14 bases lay outside the gene matches. CDR1 and CDR2 (germline): SGDLS, YYNGEE. This CDR3 region has 16 residues. This CDR3 is CASSEKPGLVSAEQFF. CDR3 coding DNA: TGTGCCAGCAGCGAAAAACCGGGACTAGTTTCTGCTGAGCAGTTCTTC.

The chain's CDR3 is CASREGAGNTEAFF. CDR3 coding DNA: TGTGCCAGCAGGGAGGGGGCGGGGAACACTGAAGCTTTCTTT. This rearrangement joins TRBV2 to TRBJ1-1; TRBD1 matches 7 bases. The trim removed 6 bases at V and 1 base at J, leaving 5 bases unmatched. Germline lookup yields CDR1 SNHLY and CDR2 FYNNEI. This CDR3 contains 14 residues.

The J gene is TRBJ2-1, the V gene TRBV6-2 or TRBV6-3; no clear D. Germline CDR1 reads MNHEY; CDR2 reads SVGEGT. V shed 0 bases and J shed 8 bases, with 14 bases lying between them. This CDR3 contains 15 residues. In nucleotides, the CDR3 is TGTGCCAGCAGTTACTCGAGAGTTAGCTCCGATGAGCAGTTCTTC. This encodes CASSYSRVSSDEQFF.

The rearrangement links TRBV3-1 (or the pseudogene TRBV3-2) to TRBJ2-5, with 8 bases matching TRBD2. The CDR3 spans 17 residues. V gave up 0 bases and J gave up 5 bases; unmatched junction bases: 11. Germline CDR1 is LGHDT and CDR2 is YNNKEL (reference sequence). The CDR3 DNA reads TGTGCCAGCAGCCAAGACTGGGGGACTAGGGGGGTGGAGACCCAGTACTTC. Its translation: CASSQDWGTRGVETQYF.

This chain uses TRBV5-1 with TRBJ1-1; TRBD1 might be the D (5 bases). Trimming removed 3 bases at V and 2 bases at J, with 14 bases between. This CDR3 spans 15 amino acids. Germline assignment: CDR1 SGHRS and CDR2 YFSETQ. The CDR3 DNA sequence: TGCGCCAGCAGCTCGATTACAGGTTCCAACACTGAAGCTTTCTTT. Translating gives CASSSITGSNTEAFF.

This clone turned up a few times. The chain is built from TRBV11-2 and TRBJ2-7, with 10 bases lining up with TRBD1. The CDR3 consists of 15 residues. J lost 6 bases, V lost 4 bases, and 9 bases had no gene match. The germline CDR1 and CDR2 sequences are SGHAT and FQNNGV. CDR3 nucleotides: TGTGCCAGCAGCTCCCTGACAGGGGGCGCGTTCGAGCAGTACTTC. This translates into CASSSLTGGAFEQYF.

The chain combines TRBV4-1 with TRBJ2-5, with 14 bases identical to TRBD2. Trimming cost V 3 bases and J 5 bases; bases outside gene matches: 2. Looked up from germline, CDR1 is MGHRA and CDR2 is YSYEKL. CDR3 length: 15 amino acids. The CDR3 nucleotides read TGCGCCAGCAGCCAGGGACTAGCGGGAGTGGAGACCCAGTACTTC. This sequence encodes CASSQGLAGVETQYF.

The CDR3 nucleotides read TGTGCCAGCAGTGAAGAAATCCCCCAGGGGGTGGATGGCTACACCTTC. Its translation is CASSEEIPQGVDGYTF. The chain uses TRBV2 and TRBJ1-2; 7 bases map to TRBD1. V shed 1 base, J shed 6 bases, and the junction held 11 bases outside the gene matches. From germline, CDR1 is SNHLY and CDR2 FYNNEI. CDR3 length equals 16 residues.

The V gene is TRBV28, the J gene TRBJ2-7; no clear D. In germline, CDR1 is MDHEN, CDR2 SYDVKM. The CDR3 extends over 13 amino acids. V was cut by 9 bases and J by 0 bases, with 12 bases left in between. The CDR3 sequence: CASTASSSYEQYF. Here the CDR3 DNA reads TGTGCCAGTACCGCCTCCAGCTCCTACGAGCAGTACTTC.

The J gene is TRBJ2-7, the V gene TRBV5-1; 12 nucleotides align to TRBD1. V shed 4 bases and J 6 bases; nucleotides not matched to a gene: 20. Germline V CDR1 and CDR2: SGHRS, YFSETQ. The CDR3 is 19 residues long. CDR3 amino acids: CASSQAGAGTGGLPSEQYF. DNA for the CDR3: TGCGCCAGCAGCCAGGCTGGGGCCGGGACAGGGGGCCTACCCTCCGAGCAGTACTTC.

This clone has a single count. This sample includes further DNA sequences coding for the same CDR3. The chain links TRBV9 to TRBJ2-3; 8 positions match TRBD2. Germline lookup yields CDR1 SGDLS and CDR2 YYNGEE. Trimming cost V 3 bases and J 0 bases; bases outside gene matches: 0. The CDR3 totals 14 residues. CDR3 coding DNA: TGTGCCAGCAGCGCTAGCGGGAGCACAGATACGCAGTATTTT. It translates to CASSASGSTDTQYF.

This clone was counted once. The rearrangement uses TRBV28 and TRBJ1-2, with 7 bases fitting TRBD1. The CDR3 has 14 residues. The V gene end was trimmed by 5 bases and the J gene end by 4 bases; junction bases not matched to a gene: 7. Germline assignment: CDR1 MDHEN and CDR2 SYDVKM. CDR3 amino acids: CASSETGLSYGYTF. As DNA, the CDR3 is TGTGCCAGCAGTGAGACAGGGTTGTCCTATGGCTACACCTTC.

The chain carries TRBV6-6 and TRBJ1-2; 10 nucleotides align to TRBD1. From germline, CDR1 is MNHNY and CDR2 SVGAGI (reference sequence). The CDR3 loop spans 14 amino acids. V lost 2 bases to trimming and J lost 6 bases; unmatched junction nucleotides: 3. CDR3: CASSYVDRGDGYTF. For the CDR3, the DNA is TGTGCCAGCAGTTACGTGGACAGGGGGGATGGCTACACCTTC.

CDR3 loop: CAISGGRGTEAFF. The CDR3 DNA follows: TGTGCCATCAGTGGAGGTAGGGGCACTGAAGCTTTCTTT. The chain recombines TRBV10-3 with TRBJ1-1; D perhaps matches TRBD1 (5 bases). The length of the CDR3 is 13 residues. Germline V gene lookup returns CDR1 ENHRY and CDR2 SYGVKD. Trimming cost V 4 bases and J 4 bases, with 10 bases left between them.

This chain joins TRBV19 and TRBJ2-7, with D tentatively TRBD2 (5 bases). V dropped 6 bases and J dropped 0 bases, with 15 bases sitting between them. The CDR3 is 15 amino acids. The germline V gene has CDR1 LNHDA and CDR2 SQIVND (reference sequence). The CDR3 DNA sequence: TGTGCCAGTAGCGAGACGGGGTTGGGCTCCTACGAGCAGTACTTC. Its protein is CASSETGLGSYEQYF.

The V and J genes are TRBV14 and TRBJ1-3, with D hard to call. The CDR3 loop spans 13 amino acids. Trimming shortened V by 4 bases and J by 1 base, and 5 bases separated the two germline ends. Germline lookup yields CDR1 SGHDN and CDR2 FVKESK. The DNA for the CDR3 is TGTGCCAGCAGCCTCCCGTCTGGAAACACCATATATTTT. This translates into CASSLPSGNTIYF. Based on the CDR3 plus reference TRBV14 and TRBJ1-3, the full variable domain is EAGVTQFPSHSVIEKGQTVTLRCDPISGHDNLYWYRRVMGKEIKFLLHFVKESKQDESGMPNNRFLAERTGGTYSTLKVQPAELEDSGVYFCASSLPSGNTIYFGEGSWLTVV.